This T cell receptor beta chain is drawn from a study of blood T cell repertoires in COVID-19. Libraries were prepared by immunoSEQ multiplex PCR; TCRdb keeps only in-frame clonotypes and omits some of them. The sample has tens of thousands of clones, 83% seen once. Material for sequencing was peripheral blood. The receptor comes from a human donor in a cohort sampled during active COVID-19.

The CDR3 spells CASSLTGGGDTQYF. In DNA form, the CDR3 reads TGCGCCAGCAGCTTAACAGGTGGGGGCGATACGCAGTATTTT. The chain uses TRBV5-1 and TRBJ2-3, with D perhaps TRBD1 (6 bases). Per the germline V gene, CDR1 is SGHRS and CDR2 is YFSETQ. V was clipped by 2 bases and J by 6 bases, with 13 bases between them. The length of the CDR3 is 14 residues.